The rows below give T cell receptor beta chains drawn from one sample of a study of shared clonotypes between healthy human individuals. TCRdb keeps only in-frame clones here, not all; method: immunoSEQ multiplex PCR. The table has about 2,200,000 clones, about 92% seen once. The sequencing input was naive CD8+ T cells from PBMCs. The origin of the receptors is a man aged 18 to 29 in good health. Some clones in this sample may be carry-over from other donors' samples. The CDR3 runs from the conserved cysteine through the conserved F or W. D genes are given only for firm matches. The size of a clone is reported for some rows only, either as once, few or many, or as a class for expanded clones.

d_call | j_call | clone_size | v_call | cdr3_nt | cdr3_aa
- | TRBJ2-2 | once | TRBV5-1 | TGCGCCAGCAGCTTAGGGGTCGGCGGGGAGCTGTTTTTT | CASSLGVGGELFF
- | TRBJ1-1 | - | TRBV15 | TGTGCCACCAGCGGTGCGAACACTGAAGCTTTCTTT | CATSGANTEAFF
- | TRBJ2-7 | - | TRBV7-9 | TGTGCCAGCAGCTCTGGTGATAGGGACTACGAGCAGTACTTC | CASSSGDRDYEQYF
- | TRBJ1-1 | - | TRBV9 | TGTGCCAGCAGCCCCGAGGGGGGGAGGAACACTGAAGCTTTCTTT | CASSPEGGRNTEAFF
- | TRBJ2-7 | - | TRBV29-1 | TGCAGCGTTATGACATACTCTTCCTACGAGCAGTACTTC | CSVMTYSSYEQYF
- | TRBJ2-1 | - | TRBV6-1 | TGTGCCAGCAGAGGACTCACCTCCTACAATGAGCAGTTCTTC | CASRGLTSYNEQFF
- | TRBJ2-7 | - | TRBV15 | TGTGCCACCAGCAGAGTTCGAGACACCTTCACCTACGAGCAGTACTTC | CATSRVRDTFTYEQYF
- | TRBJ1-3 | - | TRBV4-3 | TGCGCCAGCAGCCAAGGGTGGGGCGTCGAGGGAAACACCATATATTTT | CASSQGWGVEGNTIYF
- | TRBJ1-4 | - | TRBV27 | TGTGCCAGCAGCCTGCAGGGGACTGAAAAACTGTTTTTT | CASSLQGTEKLFF
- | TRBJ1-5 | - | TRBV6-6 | TGTGCCAGCAGTTACTCGATGGTGCCCCAGCATTTT | CASSYSMVPQHF
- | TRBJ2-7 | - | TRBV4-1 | TGCGCCAGCAGCCAAGGGCCCTCCTACGAGCAGTACTTC | CASSQGPSYEQYF
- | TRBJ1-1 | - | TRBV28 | TGTGCCAGCAGTTCCCTCATGAGCACTGAAGCTTTCTTT | CASSSLMSTEAFF
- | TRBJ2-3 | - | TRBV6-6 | TGTGCCAGCAGTTGGGTGGAAGATACGCAGTATTTT | CASSWVEDTQYF
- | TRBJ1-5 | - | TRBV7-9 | TGTGCCAGCAGCTTAGACAGTGAGCGCAATCAGCCCCAGCATTTT | CASSLDSERNQPQHF
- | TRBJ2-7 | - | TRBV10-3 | TGTGCCATCAGTGAGGTACTGAGGGGTTCCGATTCCTCCTACGAGCAGTACTTC | CAISEVLRGSDSSYEQYF
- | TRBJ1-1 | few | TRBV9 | TGTGCCAGCAGCGTAGGTGCAGGGTCGAACACTGAAGCTTTCTTT | CASSVGAGSNTEAFF
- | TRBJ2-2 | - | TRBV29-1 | TGCAGCGTTTTCGATTGGGACGGGGAGCTGTTTTTT | CSVFDWDGELFF
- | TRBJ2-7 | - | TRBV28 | TGTGCCAGCAGTTTTGGGGGTCCGAACGAGCAGTACTTC | CASSFGGPNEQYF
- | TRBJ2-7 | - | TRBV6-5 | TGTGCCAGCAGTTACTCTTGGTATTACGAGCAGTACTTC | CASSYSWYYEQYF
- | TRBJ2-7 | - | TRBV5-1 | TGCGCCAGCCCCGAGACTCTAGCGCCACATAAACCCTACGAGCAGTACTTC | CASPETLAPHKPYEQYF
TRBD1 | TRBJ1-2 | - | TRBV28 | TGTGCCAGCAGTTCCAAGGGACAGGGGTATGTGGACTATGGCTACACCTTC | CASSSKGQGYVDYGYTF
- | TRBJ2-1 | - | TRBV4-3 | TGCGCCAGCAGCCAAGTTGTAGTGTATGGGAGCTCCTACAATGAGCAGTTCTTC | CASSQVVVYGSSYNEQFF
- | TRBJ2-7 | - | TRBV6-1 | TGTGCCAGCACCGGAGGAATGGGGTATTACGAGCAGTACTTC | CASTGGMGYYEQYF
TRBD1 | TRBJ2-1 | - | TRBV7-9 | TGTGCCAGCAGTCGCACCCCGGGACAGGGGTACAATGAGCAGTTCTTC | CASSRTPGQGYNEQFF
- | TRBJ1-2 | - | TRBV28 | TGTGCCAGCACGGGGGATAACTATGGCTACACCTTC | CASTGDNYGYTF
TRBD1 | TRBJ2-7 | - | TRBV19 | TGTGCCAGTAGTACGGGGACAGGGGCCTACGAGCAGTACTTC | CASSTGTGAYEQYF
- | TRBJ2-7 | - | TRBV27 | TGTGCCAGCAGTTATGGAACTCTGAGAACCTACGAGCAGTACTTC | CASSYGTLRTYEQYF
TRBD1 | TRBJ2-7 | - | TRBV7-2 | TGTGCCAGCAGCACTTGGGACAGCTTCAAGGACGAGCAGTACTTC | CASSTWDSFKDEQYF
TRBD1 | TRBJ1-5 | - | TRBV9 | TGTGCCAGCAGCGCGTCACAGGGGGGCAATCAGCCCCAGCATTTT | CASSASQGGNQPQHF
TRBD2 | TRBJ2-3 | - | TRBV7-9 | TGTGCCAGCAGCTTAGGTGTGCTAGCGGGAGGCGAAGATACGCAGTATTTT | CASSLGVLAGGEDTQYF
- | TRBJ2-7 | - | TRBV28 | TGTGCCAGCACCGGAAGAGGCTTTCTCCTCTTAGAGCAGTACTTC | CASTGRGFLLLEQYF
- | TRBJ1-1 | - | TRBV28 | TGTGCCAGCAGTTTTGGTCGGGGAAGCACTGAAGCTTTCTTT | CASSFGRGSTEAFF
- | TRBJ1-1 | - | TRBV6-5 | TGTGCCAGCAGTTACGCCACAGACTTGAACACTGAAGCTTTCTTT | CASSYATDLNTEAFF
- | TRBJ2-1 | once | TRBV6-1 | TGTGCCATTCCCGACAGGAGGTACAATGAGCAGTTCTTC | CAIPDRRYNEQFF
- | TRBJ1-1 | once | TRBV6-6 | TGTGCCAGCAGTTTAAGGGGCCCTGAAGCTTTCTTT | CASSLRGPEAFF
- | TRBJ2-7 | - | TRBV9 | TGTGCCAGCAGCGGGGACGGAGGAAACTACGAGCAGTACTTC | CASSGDGGNYEQYF
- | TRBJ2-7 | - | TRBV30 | TGTGCCTGGAGTGTTTCCTACGAGCAGTACTTC | CAWSVSYEQYF
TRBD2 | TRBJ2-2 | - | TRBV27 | TGTGCCAGCAGTCCCCCTAGCGGGGCGAACACCGGGGAGCTGTTTTTT | CASSPPSGANTGELFF
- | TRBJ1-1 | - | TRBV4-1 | TGCGCCAGCAGCCAGGGGAAGGGGACTGAAGCTTTCTTT | CASSQGKGTEAFF
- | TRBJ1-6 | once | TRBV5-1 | TGCGCCAGCAGCTTGGACAGCTCCCGCGGTTCACCCCTCCACTTT | CASSLDSSRGSPLHF
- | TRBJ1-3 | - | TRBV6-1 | TGTGCCAGCAGTGCCGGACTATCTGGAAACACCATATATTTT | CASSAGLSGNTIYF
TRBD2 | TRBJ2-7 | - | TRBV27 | TGTGCCAGCAGTTTATTATCCAGCGGGAGTACCTACGAGCAGTACTTC | CASSLLSSGSTYEQYF
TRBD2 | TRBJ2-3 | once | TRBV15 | TGTGCCACCAGCAGAGATGCTAGCGGGAGGTCGCCGTATTTT | CATSRDASGRSPYF
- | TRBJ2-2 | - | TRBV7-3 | TGTGCCAGCAGCTATGACCCATTAGGGGAGCTGTTTTTT | CASSYDPLGELFF
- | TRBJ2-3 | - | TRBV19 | TGTGCCAGTAGTACGGAGCTCCCAGATACGCAGTATTTT | CASSTELPDTQYF
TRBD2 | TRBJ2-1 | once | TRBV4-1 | TGCGCCAGCAGCCAAGGGACTAGCGGGAGGGCCTACAATGAGCAGTTCTTC | CASSQGTSGRAYNEQFF
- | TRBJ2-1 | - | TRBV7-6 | TGTGCCAGCAGCTTAGGGTGGCCGGGATCCTCCTACAATGAGCAGTTCTTC | CASSLGWPGSSYNEQFF
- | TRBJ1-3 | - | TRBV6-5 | TGTGCCAGCAGTTACACCGGCTCCGGCTCTGGAAACACCATATATTTT | CASSYTGSGSGNTIYF
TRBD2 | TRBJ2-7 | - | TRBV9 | TGTGCCAGCAGCGCGGGACTGAGGACTAGCGGTTACGAGCAGTACTTC | CASSAGLRTSGYEQYF
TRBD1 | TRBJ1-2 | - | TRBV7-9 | TGTGCCAGCAGCTCACTTATTCTGGACAGGGATGGCTACACCTTC | CASSSLILDRDGYTF
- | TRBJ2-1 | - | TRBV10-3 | TGTGCCATCAGTGAGGTGGGCAGGGGCGATGAGCAGTTCTTC | CAISEVGRGDEQFF
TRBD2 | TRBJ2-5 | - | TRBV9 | TGTGCCAGCAGTACGGGGGGGGAGACCCAGTACTTC | CASSTGGETQYF